The rows below give T cell receptor beta chains drawn from one sample of a study of cytotoxic CD8 clonotypes in ibrutinib-treated CLL. Measured with immunoSEQ multiplex PCR; TCRdb has only the in-frame clones, and not every one. The table lists about 130,000 clones, roughly 88% of them singletons. The material was PBMCs, obtained after 24 months of ibrutinib treatment. All receptors derive from a human donor with chronic lymphocytic leukemia. The CDR3 runs from the conserved cysteine through the conserved F or W.

>TRBV2
CASSERTSTYEQYF
>TRBV6-5
CASSRSGVGEQFF
>TRBV7-2
CASSLEGGSSYEQYF
>TRBV6-8
CASSCTGTSGAWETQYF
>TRBV2
CASSEPSEAFF
>TRBV11-1
CASSSRIIPAYNEQFF
>TRBV6-1
CGSTETRGHDEQYF
>TRBV29-1
CSVLVSGRTNTGELFF
>TRBV28
CASSFPTGYTF
>TRBV29-1
CSVDAGGGADTQYF
>TRBV4-3
CASSLGFGGYTGELFF
>TRBV2
CASTLGAGGYNEQFF
>TRBV18
CASSAGMYYEQYF
>TRBV19
CATAMDSNTEAFF
>TRBV6-5
CASTLRGAPNEQFF
>TRBV5-1
CASSLAEGMDGYTF
>TRBV6-6
CASMGGEGNEQFF
>TRBV29-1
CSVADSGPAQYF
>TRBV5-4
CASSRPTEASYNEQFF
>TRBV6-5
CASSPQDSLDEQFF
>TRBV10-3
CAISRASGDQPQHF
>TRBV5-5
CASRENDRSGEQYF
>TRBV10-3
CAISGTTVYNEQFF
>TRBV7-6
CASSSFAYEQYF
>TRBV7-2
CASSSGTNTDTQYF
>TRBV4-2
CASSQEGVSSYEQYF
>TRBV21-1
CASSSQRGRATSGGAYNEQFF
>TRBV19
CASSIGNEQYF
>TRBV25-1
CASFEGGGYGYTF
>TRBV28
CASSPPDRVGNQPQHF
>TRBV11-2
CASSFLPPPEGGQFF
>TRBV6-1
CASRPPSRDIQYF
>TRBV9
CASSNGDRGYTF
>TRBV9
CASSVEEASYNEQFF
>TRBV6-6
CASTQSSYNSPLHF
>TRBV28
CASGVNYGYTF
>TRBV7-9
CASSPRDRSSGNTIYF
>TRBV18
CASSPMWLAGEETQYF
>TRBV27
CATPPPLQETQYF
>TRBV7-3
CASSSPAGRDGYTF
>TRBV7-2
CASSLDRGRYGYTF
>TRBV30
CAWSVGQRGSGEYF
>TRBV7-9
CASSLQGSGGAGEQFF
>TRBV9
CASSGRTTYNEQFF
>TRBV4-1
CASSQPRAVGSSNTGELFF
>TRBV6-5
CASSSTGANTGELFF
>TRBV4-1
CASSRERPAGELFF
>TRBV15
CATSRSGGASDTQYF
>TRBV29-1
CSVDSSNQPQHF
>TRBV28
CASSDSDSFWYEQYF
>TRBV9
CASSVRLNTEAFF
>TRBV7-9
CASSQATPDPEAFF
>TRBV5-1
CASSLLGAQETQYF